The rows below give T cell receptor beta chains drawn from one sample of a study of identical twins. TCRdb re-derived calls from the 5' RACE reads in MiXCR, one entry per CDR3 protein. Of roughly 1,500,000 distinct CDR3 sequences in the sample, about 30% are singletons; the top ten hold under 0.35%. Sequenced: cord blood. The receptor set was obtained from a newborn girl in good health. Both conserved end residues are part of each CDR3. Each record gives: D gene, V gene, J gene, clone size, CDR3 protein, CDR3 DNA. D genes are given only for firm matches. Clone size is given for some rows only: seen once, a few or many times, or a class if the clone is expanded.

d_gene: NA; v_gene: TRBV3-1; j_gene: TRBJ2-2; abundance: NA; CDR3aa: CASSRIDTELFF; CDR3nt: TGTGCCAGCAGTCGTATTGACACGGAGCTGTTTTTT
d_gene: NA; v_gene: TRBV29-1; j_gene: TRBJ1-6; abundance: many; CDR3aa: CSVAVQGGADSPLHF; CDR3nt: TGCAGCGTTGCGGTTCAGGGAGGAGCGGATTCACCCCTCCACTTT
d_gene: NA; v_gene: TRBV20-1; j_gene: TRBJ1-5; abundance: NA; CDR3aa: CSASDTEGNQPQHF; CDR3nt: TGCAGTGCTAGCGACACAGAGGGCAATCAGCCCCAGCATTTT
d_gene: NA; v_gene: TRBV18; j_gene: TRBJ2-1; abundance: NA; CDR3aa: CASSPLQSQGWNEQFF; CDR3nt: TGTGCCAGCTCACCACTTCAATCGCAGGGGTGGAATGAGCAGTTCTTC
d_gene: TRBD1; v_gene: TRBV2; j_gene: TRBJ1-6; abundance: NA; CDR3aa: CASSRDREINSPLHF; CDR3nt: TGTGCCAGCAGTCGGGACAGGGAGATTAATTCACCCCTCCACTTT
d_gene: TRBD2; v_gene: TRBV20-1; j_gene: TRBJ2-4; abundance: NA; CDR3aa: CSAELWEGYNEQYF; CDR3nt: TGCAGTGCTGAGCTCTGGGAGGGGTACAATGAGCAGTACTTC
d_gene: NA; v_gene: TRBV3-1; j_gene: TRBJ2-7; abundance: NA; CDR3aa: CASSPDTLAYKQYF; CDR3nt: TGTGCCAGCAGCCCGGACACCCTTGCCTACAAGCAGTACTTC
d_gene: TRBD1; v_gene: TRBV5-1; j_gene: TRBJ2-4; abundance: NA; CDR3aa: CASSLRGQNFNEQYF; CDR3nt: TGCGCCAGCAGCTTGCGGGGACAGAACTTCAATGAGCAGTACTTC
d_gene: NA; v_gene: TRBV19; j_gene: TRBJ1-1; abundance: NA; CDR3aa: CASSMEALDTEAFF; CDR3nt: TGTGCCAGTAGTATGGAGGCCCTTGACACTGAAGCTTTCTTT
d_gene: NA; v_gene: TRBV4-2; j_gene: TRBJ2-7; abundance: few; CDR3aa: CASSQDGASSYEQYF; CDR3nt: TGTGCCAGCAGCCAAGACGGGGCTAGCTCCTACGAGCAGTACTTC
d_gene: TRBD2; v_gene: TRBV18; j_gene: TRBJ2-5; abundance: NA; CDR3aa: CASSPRGLAGDQETQYF; CDR3nt: TGTGCCAGCTCACCACGGGGACTAGCGGGGGATCAAGAGACCCAGTACTTC
d_gene: NA; v_gene: TRBV3-1; j_gene: TRBJ1-6; abundance: NA; CDR3aa: CASSLAGKDNSPLHF; CDR3nt: TGTGCCAGCAGCCTAGCGGGGAAAGATAATTCACCCCTCCACTTT
d_gene: NA; v_gene: TRBV3-1; j_gene: TRBJ2-6; abundance: few; CDR3aa: CASSQLSGANVLTF; CDR3nt: TGTGCCAGCAGCCAGCTCTCTGGGGCCAACGTCCTGACTTTC
d_gene: TRBD1; v_gene: TRBV27; j_gene: TRBJ2-7; abundance: few; CDR3aa: CASSLKGQGTYEQYF; CDR3nt: TGTGCCAGCAGTTTGAAGGGACAGGGGACCTACGAGCAGTACTTC
d_gene: NA; v_gene: TRBV6-2/TRBV6-3; j_gene: TRBJ2-6; abundance: NA; CDR3aa: CASSYPSSLSSGANVLTF; CDR3nt: TGTGCCAGCAGTTACCCGTCCTCTCTCTCCTCTGGGGCCAACGTCCTGACTTTC
d_gene: NA; v_gene: TRBV20-1; j_gene: TRBJ1-6; abundance: NA; CDR3aa: CSASFTGRGYNSPLHF; CDR3nt: TGCAGTGCTAGCTTCACCGGACGGGGATATAATTCACCCCTCCACTTT
d_gene: TRBD2; v_gene: TRBV4-2; j_gene: TRBJ2-1; abundance: NA; CDR3aa: CASSQETASGYNEQFF; CDR3nt: TGTGCCAGCAGCCAAGAAACGGCTAGCGGGTACAATGAGCAGTTCTTC
d_gene: TRBD2; v_gene: TRBV24-1; j_gene: TRBJ2-1; abundance: NA; CDR3aa: CATSASGSLSYNEQFF; CDR3nt: TGTGCCACCAGTGCAAGCGGGAGCCTCTCCTACAATGAGCAGTTCTTC
d_gene: NA; v_gene: TRBV7-2; j_gene: TRBJ2-5; abundance: NA; CDR3aa: CASSSDRQEAETQYF; CDR3nt: TGTGCCAGCAGCTCCGACAGGCAAGAAGCAGAGACCCAGTACTTC
d_gene: TRBD1; v_gene: TRBV28; j_gene: TRBJ1-5; abundance: NA; CDR3aa: CASSSGQGRGQPQHF; CDR3nt: TGTGCCAGCAGTTCGGGACAGGGACGGGGTCAGCCCCAGCATTTT
d_gene: TRBD1; v_gene: TRBV2; j_gene: TRBJ1-6; abundance: NA; CDR3aa: CASNRDRGGGSSPLHF; CDR3nt: TGTGCCAGCAACCGGGACAGGGGTGGTGGGAGTTCACCCCTCCACTTT
d_gene: TRBD1; v_gene: TRBV9; j_gene: TRBJ1-2; abundance: few; CDR3aa: CASSVGTGGVYGYTF; CDR3nt: TGTGCCAGCAGCGTTGGGACAGGGGGAGTCTATGGCTACACCTTC
d_gene: NA; v_gene: TRBV11-2; j_gene: TRBJ2-7; abundance: NA; CDR3aa: CASSHAYKRSYEQYF; CDR3nt: TGTGCCAGCAGCCATGCGTACAAAAGGTCCTACGAGCAGTACTTC
d_gene: TRBD2; v_gene: TRBV20-1; j_gene: TRBJ2-7; abundance: NA; CDR3aa: CSASGRGDSYEQYF; CDR3nt: TGCAGTGCTAGTGGGCGGGGGGACTCCTACGAGCAGTACTTC
d_gene: NA; v_gene: TRBV2; j_gene: TRBJ2-7; abundance: few; CDR3aa: CASSQGPLGDEQYF; CDR3nt: TGTGCCAGCAGTCAGGGGCCGCTTGGGGACGAGCAGTACTTC